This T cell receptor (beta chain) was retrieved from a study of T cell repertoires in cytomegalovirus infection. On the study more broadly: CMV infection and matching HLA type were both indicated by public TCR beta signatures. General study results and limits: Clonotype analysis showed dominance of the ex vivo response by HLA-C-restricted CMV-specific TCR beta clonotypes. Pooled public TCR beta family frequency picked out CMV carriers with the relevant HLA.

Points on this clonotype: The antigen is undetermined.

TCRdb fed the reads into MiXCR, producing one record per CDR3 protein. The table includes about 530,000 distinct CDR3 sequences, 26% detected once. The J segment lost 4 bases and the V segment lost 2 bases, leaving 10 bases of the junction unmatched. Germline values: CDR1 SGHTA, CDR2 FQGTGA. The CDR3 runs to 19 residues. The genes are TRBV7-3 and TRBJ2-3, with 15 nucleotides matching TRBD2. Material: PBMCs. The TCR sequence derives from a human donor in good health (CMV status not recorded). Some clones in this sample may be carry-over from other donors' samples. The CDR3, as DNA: TGTGCCAGCAGCTTAGGACTAGCGGGAGGGGACCTCGGGGCAGATACGCAGTATTTT. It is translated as CASSLGLAGGDLGADTQYF.